This TCR beta chain was sequenced in a study of blood T cell repertoires in COVID-19. The J segment lost 9 bases and the V segment lost 5 bases, leaving 16 bases of the junction unmatched. The CDR3 runs 17 residues. Germline CDR1 and CDR2: PRHDT and FYEKMQ (reference sequence). Authors' analysis steps: Reference gene primer amplification yielded estimated nucleated cell counts. Libraries were prepared by immunoSEQ multiplex PCR; TCRdb keeps only in-frame clonotypes and omits some of them. V, J and clone size reflect that table, while D and trimming were determined from the DNA. Altogether some 370,000 clones are present, roughly 87% being singletons, with the ten largest covering about 5.4%. Participants were aged about 18 to 100 years from around 26 US areas. This clone was detected once.

This TCR derives from a woman aged 45-65 years who had recovered from COVID-19. The V gene is TRBV13, the J gene TRBJ2-1, with 10 positions matching TRBD2. The specimen sequenced was PBMCs or T cells enriched from blood (not recorded which). CDR3 protein: CASSPSSGGPAYGEQFF. For the CDR3, the DNA is TGTGCCAGCAGCCCGTCTAGCGGGGGACCCGCTTACGGTGAGCAGTTCTTC.